Presented here are 32 T cell receptor beta chains from one specimen sequenced in a study of blood T cell repertoires in COVID-19 (TCRdb year 2020). The library was made by the immunoSEQ multiplex PCR assay. What TCRdb holds here is the immuneACCESS table cut down to in-frame rearrangements. Part of the clones is not present; checked against another copy, under half of the missing clones reflect an unresolved V gene, and the others are unexplained. Within this sample are about 310,000 clones, with roughly 84% of them counted one time only. The ten largest clones represent 1% of the sample. Sequencing used peripheral blood. Receptors were obtained from a man in his forties or fifties with active or convalescent COVID-19.

The chain recombines TRBV7-9 with TRBJ1-2, with TRBD1 matching over 9 bases. V lost 5 bases, J lost 4 bases, and 8 bases stayed unmatched. The CDR3 is 15 residues long. CDR1 SEHNR and CDR2 FQNEAQ come from the germline V gene (reference sequence). CDR3 in amino acids: CASSPQGQGGYGYTF. DNA for the CDR3: TGTGCCAGCAGCCCTCAGGGACAGGGTGGCTATGGCTACACCTTC.

The chain couples TRBV5-1 to TRBJ2-7; possible D gene TRBD1, 5 bases. CDR3 length equals 18 residues. V was shortened by 0 bases and J by 4 bases, with 23 bases between the two germline ends. CDR1 SGHRS and CDR2 YFSETQ come from the germline V gene. The CDR3 loop reads CASSLADSVPTPLYEQYF. CDR3 nucleotide sequence: TGCGCCAGCAGCTTGGCCGACAGCGTACCCACCCCCTTGTACGAGCAGTACTTC.

V usage is TRBV4-1 and J usage is TRBJ2-5, with D possibly matching TRBD2 (7 bases). V was shortened by 5 bases and J by 5 bases, with 15 bases between the two germline ends. The V gene's germline CDR1 is MGHRA and CDR2 YSYEKL. This CDR3 comprises 14 residues. CDR3 protein: CASSKGEGVETQYF. The CDR3 region has the DNA TGCGCCAGCAGCAAGGGGGAGGGGGTCGAGACCCAGTACTTC.

About this clone itself: The junction departs from the called germline gene at one end, perhaps through a read error. This chain uses TRBV3-1 (or the pseudogene TRBV3-2) with TRBJ2-1; TRBD1 might be the D (8 bases). The CDR3 is 14 amino acids. Germline lookup yields CDR1 LGHDT and CDR2 YNNKEL (reference sequence). This chain's CDR3 is CASTGRGQAKGPVF. The CDR3 DNA follows: TGTGCCAGCACAGGGAGGGGACAGGCAAAGGGACCCGTCTTC.

The chain combines TRBV12-3 or TRBV12-4 with TRBJ1-1, with D unresolved. The CDR3 totals 13 residues. Trimming cost V 5 bases and J 6 bases, with 13 bases left between them. CDR3 bases: TGTGCCAGCAGTATTGATTCCGGGGCTGAAGCTTTCTTT. It translates to CASSIDSGAEAFF.

The chain uses TRBV11-2 and TRBJ1-1, with a tentative D call TRBD1 (6 bases). The ends were cut back, 1 base at V and 7 bases at J, with 13 bases in the middle. The CDR3 extends over 14 amino acids. Germline V gene sequence: CDR1 SGHAT, CDR2 FQNNGV. The CDR3 sequence: CASSLVSQGYEAFF. CDR3 nucleotide sequence: TGTGCCAGCAGCTTAGTCTCACAGGGCTATGAAGCTTTCTTT. Variable domain in full (rest from reference TRBV11-2 and TRBJ1-1): EAGVAQSPRYKIIEKRQSVAFWCNPISGHATLYWYQQILGQGPKLLIQFQNNGVVDDSQLPKDRFSAERLKGVDSTLKIQPAKLEDSAVYLCASSLVSQGYEAFFGQGTRLTVV.

V is TRBV5-4 and J is TRBJ2-3; 8 bases are shared with TRBD1. This CDR3 has 16 residues. In germline, CDR1 is SGHNT, CDR2 YYREEE (reference sequence). The V and J ends lost 0 bases and 4 bases, in that order; junction bases with no gene match: 7. The CDR3 DNA follows: TGTGCCAGCAGCTTGGGCCAGACAGGGGATCCAGATACGCAGTATTTT. It codes for CASSLGQTGDPDTQYF.

V usage is TRBV30 and J usage is TRBJ1-1; D is ambiguous. This CDR3 has 14 amino acids. The germline gives CDR1 GTSNPN, CDR2 SVGIG (reference sequence). Trimming stripped 1 base from V and 10 bases from J, with 19 bases between. CDR3 coding DNA: TGTGCCTGGAGTGCCCCCCCGATGACCAGCGGAGCTTTCTTT. Protein: CAWSAPPMTSGAFF.

The chain joins TRBV18 to TRBJ2-1, with D maybe TRBD1 (6 bases). V lost 4 bases, J lost 3 bases, and 10 bases lay in between. Per germline, CDR1 KGHSH and CDR2 LQKENI. CDR3 length: 14 amino acids. The CDR3 DNA reads TGTGCCAGCTCACTGGGGGACAACTACAATGAGCAGTTCTTC. Amino acid sequence: CASSLGDNYNEQFF.

The rearrangement uses TRBV6-6 and TRBJ1-3, with no clear D. Germline-derived CDR1 and CDR2 are MNHNY and SVGAGI (reference sequence). There are 11 residues in the CDR3. Trimming removed 6 bases at V and 6 bases at J, with 6 bases between. The CDR3 loop is CASSRENTIYF. The CDR3 DNA reads TGTGCCAGCAGCCGGGAAAACACCATATATTTT.

The chain couples TRBV10-2 to TRBJ2-5; TRBD2 aligns across 9 bases. CDR3 size: 17 residues. J gave up 2 bases and V 3 bases, and 10 bases lay outside the gene matches. The V gene's germline CDR1 is WSHSY and CDR2 SAAADI. The CDR3 coding sequence is TGCGCCAGCAGTGAATCATGGCTAGCGGGGCCACAAGAGACCCAGTACTTC. Translating gives CASSESWLAGPQETQYF.

The CDR3 is CASSPGQGVLWTDTQYF. The CDR3 coding sequence is TGTGCCAGCAGTCCCGGACAGGGTGTGTTGTGGACAGATACGCAGTATTTT. The genes are TRBV28 and TRBJ2-3, with TRBD1 identical over 8 bases. CDR3 length equals 17 residues. Germline trimming cut 5 bases from V and 3 bases from J; bases unmatched to any gene: 13. Germline V gene data show CDR1 as MDHEN and CDR2 as SYDVKM.

The CDR3 DNA reads as TGTGCCAGCAGCTTATGGCTAGCGGGAGGAAGATCCTACAATGAGCAGTTCTTC. Amino acids: CASSLWLAGGRSYNEQFF. The V call is TRBV7-8, the J call TRBJ2-1, with TRBD2 matching 11 bases. The CDR3 sequence is 18 residues long. Germline V gene lookup returns CDR1 SGHVS and CDR2 FQNEAQ. V lost 2 bases and J lost 1; bases outside the gene matches: 7. The full variable domain, completed using reference TRBV7-8 and TRBJ2-1, is GAGVSQSPRYKVAKRGQDVALRCDPISGHVSLFWYQQALGQGPEFLTYFQNEAQLDKSGLPSDRFFAERPEGSVSTLKIQRTQQEDSAVYLCASSLWLAGGRSYNEQFFGPGTRLTVL.

The DNA for the CDR3 is TGTGCCAGCAGTCGGGACGGGACAGACAACACCGGGGAGCTGTTTTTT. Amino acids: CASSRDGTDNTGELFF. This chain uses TRBV2 with TRBJ2-2, with 7 nucleotides matching TRBD1. V lost 5 bases to trimming and J lost 2 bases; unmatched junction nucleotides: 8. Germline lookup yields CDR1 SNHLY and CDR2 FYNNEI. The CDR3 runs 16 residues.

The chain employs TRBV18 and TRBJ2-7; TRBD1 matches 7 bases. CDR3 length: 14 residues. Germline loops: CDR1 KGHSH, CDR2 LQKENI. J lost 4 bases, V lost 0 bases, and 3 bases had no gene match. CDR3 DNA: TGTGCCAGCTCACCACCGGGGGACAGATACGAGCAGTACTTC. It yields the protein CASSPPGDRYEQYF.

The chain links TRBV18 to TRBJ1-4; D remains ambiguous. Germline V gene data show CDR1 as KGHSH and CDR2 as LQKENI. The CDR3 is 15 amino acids. Trimming stripped 0 bases from V and 3 bases from J, with 8 bases between. In nucleotides, the CDR3 is TGTGCCAGCTCACCACCCCCAGATTCTAATGAAAAACTGTTTTTT. It yields the protein CASSPPPDSNEKLFF.

This chain connects TRBV6-2 or TRBV6-3 to TRBJ1-5; 7 positions agree with TRBD1. Trimming at V came to 5 bases and at J to 7 bases, leaving 11 bases not matched to a gene. The CDR3 spans 15 residues. In germline, CDR1 is MNHEY, CDR2 SVGEGT. DNA of the CDR3: TGTGCCAGCAGTACCCTAGGGGGCAGGTGGCAGCCCCAGCATTTT. This sequence encodes CASSTLGGRWQPQHF.

The rearrangement uses TRBV5-1 and TRBJ1-2; D possibly corresponds to TRBD1 (5 bases). Between the trimmed V and J ends, which lost 0 bases and 2 bases, there was a span of 11 bases. This CDR3 spans 15 amino acids. Germline-derived CDR1 and CDR2 are SGHRS and YFSETQ. The CDR3 sequence: CASSLGFGGNYGYTF. Here the CDR3 DNA reads TGCGCCAGCAGCTTGGGTTTTGGGGGGAACTATGGCTACACCTTC.

This sequence joins TRBV3-1 (or the pseudogene TRBV3-2) and TRBJ2-7; a possible D gene is TRBD2 (5 bases). Germline V CDR1 and CDR2: LGHDT, YNNKEL (reference sequence). The CDR3 runs to 15 residues. Trimming shortened V by 0 bases and J by 1 base, and 10 bases separated the two germline ends. CDR3 loop: CASSQEWSGSYEQYF. Written as DNA, the CDR3 is TGTGCCAGCAGCCAAGAATGGAGCGGATCCTACGAGCAGTACTTC.

As for this clone: This sample also contains other DNA sequences that code for the same CDR3. V and J are TRBV19 and TRBJ1-2, with 7 bases aligning to TRBD1. The germline V gene has CDR1 LNHDA and CDR2 SQIVND (reference sequence). The CDR3 is made up of 14 amino acids. V was clipped by 4 bases and J by 5 bases; unmatched bases: 7. CDR3 nucleotides: TGTGCCAGTAGTAGACAGGGAAGTTCGTATGGCTACACCTTC. Its protein is CASSRQGSSYGYTF. Together with reference TRBV19 and TRBJ1-2, the CDR3 gives the full variable domain: DGGITQSPKYLFRKEGQNVTLSCEQNLNHDAMYWYRQDPGQGLRLIYYSQIVNDFQKGDIAEGYSVSREKKESFPLTVTSAQKNPTAFYLCASSRQGSSYGYTFGSGTRLTVV.

The chain couples TRBV5-4 to TRBJ2-2; the match to TRBD2 covers 9 bases. Germline CDR1 is SGHNT and CDR2 is YYREEE (reference sequence). The CDR3 loop spans 16 amino acids. J was trimmed by 0 bases and V by 4 bases; bases with no gene match: 4. This CDR3 reads CASSPSGTSNTGELFF. The CDR3 nucleotides read TGTGCCAGCAGCCCTAGCGGGACCTCGAACACCGGGGAGCTGTTTTTT.

The chain uses TRBV5-1 and TRBJ2-1; 9 nucleotides line up with TRBD2. The CDR3 spans 18 residues. The V and J ends lost 0 bases and 7 bases, in that order; junction bases with no gene match: 14. The germline gives CDR1 SGHRS, CDR2 YFSETQ. CDR3 protein: CASSLDGTSPRAGNEQFF. In DNA, the CDR3 is TGCGCCAGCAGCTTGGATGGGACTAGCCCTAGGGCAGGGAATGAGCAGTTCTTC.

The gene calls are TRBV9 and TRBJ2-5; D unresolved. V gave up 3 bases and J gave up 1 base, with 7 bases separating them. The CDR3 is 13 residues long. Germline V lookup: CDR1 SGDLS, CDR2 YYNGEE. In DNA form, the CDR3 reads TGTGCCAGCAGCGGAACTGTCCAAGAGACCCAGTACTTC. Amino acid sequence: CASSGTVQETQYF.

The CDR3 DNA follows: TGTGCCAGCAGCCCAACCGACAGGGACGAAGCTTTCTTT. Translated: CASSPTDRDEAFF. V and J are TRBV7-3 and TRBJ1-1; 7 bases line up with TRBD1. The CDR3 spans 13 residues. Germline V lookup: CDR1 SGHTA, CDR2 FQGTGA. Losses at the gene ends were 5 bases for V and 8 bases for J; bases not matched to a gene: 8.

J is TRBJ2-3 and V is TRBV5-1, with no clear D. Trimming removed 2 bases at V and 5 bases at J, with 12 bases between. Germline V gene sequence: CDR1 SGHRS, CDR2 YFSETQ. The CDR3 totals 14 residues. CDR3 amino acids: CASSFTPRVDTQYF. CDR3 in DNA: TGCGCCAGCAGCTTTACTCCCCGGGTAGATACGCAGTATTTT. Drawing the rest from reference TRBV5-1 and TRBJ2-3, the complete variable domain is KAGVTQTPRYLIKTRGQQVTLSCSPISGHRSVSWYQQTPGQGLQFLFEYFSETQRNKGNFPGRFSGRQFSNSRSEMNVSTLELGDSALYLCASSFTPRVDTQYFGPGTRLTVL.

The J gene is TRBJ1-4, the V gene TRBV5-1; 9 positions agree with TRBD1. CDR3 length equals 18 residues. CDR1 and CDR2 from the germline V gene are SGHRS and YFSETQ. The V gene end was trimmed by 0 bases and the J gene end by 3 bases; junction bases not matched to a gene: 9. CDR3 protein: CASSLAGTGKLSNEKLFF. In DNA form, the CDR3 reads TGCGCCAGCAGCTTGGCCGGGACAGGGAAGCTATCTAATGAAAAACTGTTTTTT.

The V call is TRBV3-1 (or the pseudogene TRBV3-2), the J call TRBJ1-2, with D maybe TRBD1 (5 bases). There are 14 residues in the CDR3. Germline CDR1 reads LGHDT; CDR2 reads YNNKEL (reference sequence). Trimming removed 4 bases at V and 4 bases at J, with 13 bases between. The CDR3 nucleotides are TGTGCCAGCAGCCCTGGGACTCTCTCCTATGGCTACACCTTC. It is translated as CASSPGTLSYGYTF.

The sample holds one count of this clone. This sequence joins TRBV20-1 and TRBJ2-1; 10 bases map to TRBD2. CDR1 DFQATT and CDR2 SNEGSKA come from the germline V gene (reference sequence). V lost 3 bases to trimming and J lost 9 bases; unmatched junction nucleotides: 17. The CDR3 totals 17 residues. CDR3 amino acids: CSASARASSGRALEQFF. CDR3 DNA: TGCAGTGCTAGTGCTAGAGCATCGAGCGGGAGGGCCCTTGAGCAGTTCTTC.

The chain has TRBV12-3 or TRBV12-4 and TRBJ1-4; D gene uncertain. Trimming shortened V by 8 bases and J by 7 bases, and 14 bases separated the two germline ends. The CDR3 totals 13 residues. DNA for the CDR3: TGTGCCAGCGGGTCTACTAACGTTGAAAAACTGTTTTTT. Encoded protein: CASGSTNVEKLFF.

This clone showed up just once. V gene TRBV15 combines with J gene TRBJ2-5, with TRBD2 identical over 8 bases. Unmatched junction bases numbered 8, after V lost 3 bases and J lost 5 bases. The CDR3 has 15 residues. Germline V gives CDR1 LNHNV, CDR2 YYDKDF (reference sequence). In nucleotides, the CDR3 is TGTGCCACCAGCAGTTTAAGCGGGGGCGGGGAGACCCAGTACTTC. It codes for CATSSLSGGGETQYF.

This chain connects TRBV12-3 or TRBV12-4 to TRBJ1-1; the match to TRBD1 covers 9 bases. The CDR3 has 13 amino acids. With 6 bases clipped from V and 2 bases from J, the junction kept 1 base outside the gene matches. The CDR3 DNA sequence: TGTGCCAGCAGGACAGGGGGTAACACTGAAGCTTTCTTT. This sequence encodes CASRTGGNTEAFF.

The V gene is TRBV29-1, the J gene TRBJ2-1, with TRBD1 matching over 9 bases. Trimming took 6 bases from V and 8 from J; bases not matched to a gene: 11. The germline CDR1 and CDR2 sequences are SQVTM and ANQGSEA. CDR3 length equals 14 residues. The CDR3 region has the DNA TGCAGCGTCTCCCCCGGGACAGGGATCCATGAGCAGTTCTTC. Translating it yields CSVSPGTGIHEQFF.